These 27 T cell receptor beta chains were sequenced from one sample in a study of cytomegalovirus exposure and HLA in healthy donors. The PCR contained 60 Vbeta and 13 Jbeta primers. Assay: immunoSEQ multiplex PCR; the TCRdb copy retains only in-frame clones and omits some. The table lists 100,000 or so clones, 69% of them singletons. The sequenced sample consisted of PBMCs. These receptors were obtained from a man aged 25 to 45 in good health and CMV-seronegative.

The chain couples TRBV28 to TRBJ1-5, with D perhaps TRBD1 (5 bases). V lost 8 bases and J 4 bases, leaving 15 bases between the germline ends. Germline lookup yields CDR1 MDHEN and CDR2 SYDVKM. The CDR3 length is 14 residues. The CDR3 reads CASGTGVGNQPQHF. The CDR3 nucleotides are TGTGCCAGCGGGACGGGAGTCGGGAATCAGCCCCAGCATTTT. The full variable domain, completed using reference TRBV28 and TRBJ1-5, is DVKVTQSSRYLVKRTGEKVFLECVQDMDHENMFWYRQDPGLGLRLIYFSYDVKMKEKGDIPEGYSVSREKKERFSLILESASTNQTSMYLCASGTGVGNQPQHFGDGTRLSIL.

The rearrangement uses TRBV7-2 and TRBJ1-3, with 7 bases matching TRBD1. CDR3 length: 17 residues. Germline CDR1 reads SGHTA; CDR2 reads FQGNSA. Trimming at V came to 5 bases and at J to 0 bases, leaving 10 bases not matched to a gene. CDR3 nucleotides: TGTGCCAGCAGCGTGCGATCCGGGACAGTCTCTGGAAACACCATATATTTT. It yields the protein CASSVRSGTVSGNTIYF. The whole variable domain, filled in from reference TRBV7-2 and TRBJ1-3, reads GAGVSQSPSNKVTEKGKDVELRCDPISGHTALYWYRQSLGQGLEFLIYFQGNSAPDKSGLPSDRFSAERTGGSVSTLTIQRTQQEDSAVYLCASSVRSGTVSGNTIYFGEGSWLTVV.

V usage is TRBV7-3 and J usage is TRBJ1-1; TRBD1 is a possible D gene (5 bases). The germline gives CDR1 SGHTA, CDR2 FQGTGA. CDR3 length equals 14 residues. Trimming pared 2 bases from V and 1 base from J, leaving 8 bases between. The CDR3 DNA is TGTGCCAGCAGCTTAGAGACAGAGAACACTGAAGCTTTCTTT. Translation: CASSLETENTEAFF.

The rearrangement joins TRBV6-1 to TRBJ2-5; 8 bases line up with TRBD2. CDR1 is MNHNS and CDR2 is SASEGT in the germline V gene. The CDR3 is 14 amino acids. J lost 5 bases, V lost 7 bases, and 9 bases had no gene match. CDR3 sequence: CASKPGGPKETQYF. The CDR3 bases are TGTGCCAGCAAGCCGGGAGGGCCTAAGGAGACCCAGTACTTC.

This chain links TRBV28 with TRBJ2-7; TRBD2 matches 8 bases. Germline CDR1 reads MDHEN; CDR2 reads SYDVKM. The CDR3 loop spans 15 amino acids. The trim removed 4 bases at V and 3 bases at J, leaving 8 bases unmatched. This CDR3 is CASSSAIAGSYEQYF. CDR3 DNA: TGTGCCAGCAGTTCTGCTATAGCGGGGAGCTACGAGCAGTACTTC.

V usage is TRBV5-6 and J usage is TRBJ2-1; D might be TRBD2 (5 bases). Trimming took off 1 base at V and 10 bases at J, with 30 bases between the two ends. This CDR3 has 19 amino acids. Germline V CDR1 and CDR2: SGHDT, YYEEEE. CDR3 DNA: TGTGCCAGCAGCTTGTCGTCTCTAGGGAGTCGACTTCGGCGTCAGGAGCAGTTCTTC. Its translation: CASSLSSLGSRLRRQEQFF.

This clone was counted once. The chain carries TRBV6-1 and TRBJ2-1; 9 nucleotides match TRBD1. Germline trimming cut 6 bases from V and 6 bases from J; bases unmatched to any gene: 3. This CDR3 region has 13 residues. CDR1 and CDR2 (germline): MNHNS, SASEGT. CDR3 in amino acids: CASRSTGGNEQFF. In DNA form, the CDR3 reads TGTGCCAGCAGATCGACAGGGGGCAATGAGCAGTTCTTC.

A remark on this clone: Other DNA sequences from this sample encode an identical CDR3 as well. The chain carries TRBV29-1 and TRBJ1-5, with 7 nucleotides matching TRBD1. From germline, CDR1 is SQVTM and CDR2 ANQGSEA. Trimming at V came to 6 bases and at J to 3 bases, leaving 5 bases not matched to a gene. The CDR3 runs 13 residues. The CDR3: CSVLTGPNQPQHF. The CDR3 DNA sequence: TGCAGCGTCCTGACAGGGCCCAATCAGCCCCAGCATTTT.

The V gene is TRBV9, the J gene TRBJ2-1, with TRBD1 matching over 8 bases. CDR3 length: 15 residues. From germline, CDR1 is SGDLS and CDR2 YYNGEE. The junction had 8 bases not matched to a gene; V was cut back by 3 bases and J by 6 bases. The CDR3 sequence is CASSAGTGTGNEQFF. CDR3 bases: TGTGCCAGCAGCGCCGGAACCGGGACAGGCAATGAGCAGTTCTTC.

The CDR3 protein is CASSFSSPDEQFF. CDR3 sequence (DNA): TGTGCCAGCAGTTTTAGTAGCCCAGATGAGCAGTTCTTC. The J gene is TRBJ2-1, the V gene TRBV28; no reliable D call. CDR1 and CDR2 (germline): MDHEN, SYDVKM. This CDR3 is built from 13 residues. V was cut by 3 bases and J by 8 bases, with 11 bases left in between. The full variable domain, in which reference TRBV28 and TRBJ2-1 provide the parts outside the CDR3, is DVKVTQSSRYLVKRTGEKVFLECVQDMDHENMFWYRQDPGLGLRLIYFSYDVKMKEKGDIPEGYSVSREKKERFSLILESASTNQTSMYLCASSFSSPDEQFFGPGTRLTVL.

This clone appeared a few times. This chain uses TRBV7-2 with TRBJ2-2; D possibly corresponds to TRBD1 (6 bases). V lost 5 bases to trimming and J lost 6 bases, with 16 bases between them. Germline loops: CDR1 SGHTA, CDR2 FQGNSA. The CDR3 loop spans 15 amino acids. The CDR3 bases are TGTGCCAGCAGCCCTGACAGGACCGGGGCCGGGGAGCTGTTTTTT. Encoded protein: CASSPDRTGAGELFF.

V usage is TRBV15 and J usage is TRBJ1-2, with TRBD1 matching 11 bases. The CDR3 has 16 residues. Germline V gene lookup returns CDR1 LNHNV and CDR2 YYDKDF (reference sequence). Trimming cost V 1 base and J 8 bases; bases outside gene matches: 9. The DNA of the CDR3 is TGTGCCACCAGCAGAGCAGCAGGACAGGGGGCAGAGGGCTACACCTTC. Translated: CATSRAAGQGAEGYTF. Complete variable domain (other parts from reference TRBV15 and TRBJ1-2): DAMVIQNPRYQVTQFGKPVTLSCSQTLNHNVMYWYQQKSSQAPKLLFHYYDKDFNNEADTPDNFQSRRPNTSFCFLDIRSPGLGDTAMYLCATSRAAGQGAEGYTFGSGTRLTVV.

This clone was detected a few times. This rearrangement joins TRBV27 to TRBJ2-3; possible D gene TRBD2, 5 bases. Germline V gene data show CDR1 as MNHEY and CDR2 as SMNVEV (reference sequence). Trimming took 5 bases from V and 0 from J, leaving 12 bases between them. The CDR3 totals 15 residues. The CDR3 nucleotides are TGTGCCAGCAGTCCCCGGACTTCTAGCACAGATACGCAGTATTTT. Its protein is CASSPRTSSTDTQYF.

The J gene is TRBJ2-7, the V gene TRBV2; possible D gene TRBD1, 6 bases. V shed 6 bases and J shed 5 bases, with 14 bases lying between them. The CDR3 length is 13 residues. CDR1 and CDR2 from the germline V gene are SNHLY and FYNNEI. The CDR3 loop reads CASRSTGTHEQYF. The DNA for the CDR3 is TGTGCCAGCAGGTCAACAGGGACCCACGAGCAGTACTTC. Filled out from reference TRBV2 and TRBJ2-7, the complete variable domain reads EPEVTQTPSHQVTQMGQEVILRCVPISNHLYFYWYRQILGQKVEFLVSFYNNEISEKSEIFDDQFSVERPDGSNFTLKIRSTKLEDSAMYFCASRSTGTHEQYFGPGTRLTVT.

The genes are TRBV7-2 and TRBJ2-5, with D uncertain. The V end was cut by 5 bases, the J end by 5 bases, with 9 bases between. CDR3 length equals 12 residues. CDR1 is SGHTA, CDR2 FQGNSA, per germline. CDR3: CASSPRIETQYF. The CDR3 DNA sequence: TGTGCCAGCAGCCCGAGGATCGAGACCCAGTACTTC.

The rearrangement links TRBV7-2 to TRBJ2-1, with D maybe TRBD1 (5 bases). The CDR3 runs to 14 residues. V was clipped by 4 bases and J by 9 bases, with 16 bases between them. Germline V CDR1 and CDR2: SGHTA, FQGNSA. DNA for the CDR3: TGTGCCAGCAGCTCCGTGTCCAGGGCCGGTGAGCAGTTCTTC. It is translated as CASSSVSRAGEQFF. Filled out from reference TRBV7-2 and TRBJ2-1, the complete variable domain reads GAGVSQSPSNKVTEKGKDVELRCDPISGHTALYWYRQSLGQGLEFLIYFQGNSAPDKSGLPSDRFSAERTGGSVSTLTIQRTQQEDSAVYLCASSSVSRAGEQFFGPGTRLTVL.

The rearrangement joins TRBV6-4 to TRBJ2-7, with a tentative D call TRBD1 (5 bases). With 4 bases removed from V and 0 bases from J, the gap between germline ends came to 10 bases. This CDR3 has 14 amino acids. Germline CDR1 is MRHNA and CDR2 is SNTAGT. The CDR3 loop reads CASSATADSYEQYF. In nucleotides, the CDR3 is TGTGCCAGCAGTGCGACAGCTGACTCCTACGAGCAGTACTTC.

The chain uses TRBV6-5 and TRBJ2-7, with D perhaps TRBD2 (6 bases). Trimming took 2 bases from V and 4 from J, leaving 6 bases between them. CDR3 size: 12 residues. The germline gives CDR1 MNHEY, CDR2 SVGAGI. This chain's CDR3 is CASSYRGYEQYF. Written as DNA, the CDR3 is TGTGCCAGCAGTTACCGGGGGTACGAGCAGTACTTC.

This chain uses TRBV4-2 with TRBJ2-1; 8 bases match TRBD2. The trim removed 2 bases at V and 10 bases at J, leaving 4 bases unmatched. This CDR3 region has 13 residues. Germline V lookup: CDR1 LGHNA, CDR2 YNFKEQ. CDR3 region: CASSQTRLAEQFF. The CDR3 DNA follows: TGTGCCAGCAGCCAAACCCGACTAGCGGAGCAGTTCTTC.

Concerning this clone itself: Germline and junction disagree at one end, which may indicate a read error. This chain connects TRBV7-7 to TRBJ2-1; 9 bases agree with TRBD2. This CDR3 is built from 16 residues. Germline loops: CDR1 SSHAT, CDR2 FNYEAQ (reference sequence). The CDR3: CASSPRGAGGTNEQFF. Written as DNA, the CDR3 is TGTGCTAGCAGCCCCCGGGGAGCGGGAGGTACGAATGAGCAGTTCTTC.

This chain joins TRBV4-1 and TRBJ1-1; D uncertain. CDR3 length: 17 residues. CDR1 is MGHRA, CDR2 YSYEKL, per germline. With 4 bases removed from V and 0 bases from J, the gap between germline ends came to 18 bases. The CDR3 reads CASSPFGLEAMNTEAFF. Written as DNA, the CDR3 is TGCGCCAGCAGCCCGTTCGGTCTAGAAGCGATGAACACTGAAGCTTTCTTT.

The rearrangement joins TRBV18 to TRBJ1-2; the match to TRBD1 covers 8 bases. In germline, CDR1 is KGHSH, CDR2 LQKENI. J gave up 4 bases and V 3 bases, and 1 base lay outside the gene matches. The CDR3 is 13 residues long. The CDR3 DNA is TGTGCCAGCTCACCGGACAGGGTCTATGGCTACACCTTC. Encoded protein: CASSPDRVYGYTF.

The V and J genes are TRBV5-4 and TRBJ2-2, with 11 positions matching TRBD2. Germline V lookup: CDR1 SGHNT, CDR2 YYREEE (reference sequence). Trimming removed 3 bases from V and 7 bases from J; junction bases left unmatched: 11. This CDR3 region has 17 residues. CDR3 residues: CASSWLAGGPEDGELFF. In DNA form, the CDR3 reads TGTGCCAGCAGCTGGTTAGCGGGAGGGCCTGAGGACGGGGAGCTGTTTTTT. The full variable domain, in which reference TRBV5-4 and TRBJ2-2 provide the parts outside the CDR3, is ETGVTQSPTHLIKTRGQQVTLRCSSQSGHNTVSWYQQALGQGPQFIFQYYREEENGRGNFPPRFSGLQFPNYSSELNVNALELDDSALYLCASSWLAGGPEDGELFFGEGSRLTVL.

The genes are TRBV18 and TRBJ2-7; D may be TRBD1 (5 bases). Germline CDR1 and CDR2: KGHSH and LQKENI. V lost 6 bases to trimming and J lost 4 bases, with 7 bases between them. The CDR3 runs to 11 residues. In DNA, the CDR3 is TGTGCCAGCTCGACAGAGTACGAGCAGTACTTC. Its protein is CASSTEYEQYF.

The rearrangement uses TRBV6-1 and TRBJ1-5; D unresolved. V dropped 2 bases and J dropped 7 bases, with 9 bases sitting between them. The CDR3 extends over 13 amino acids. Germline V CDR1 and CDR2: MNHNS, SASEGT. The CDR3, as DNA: TGTGCCAGCAGTGAATTAATTGGCCAGCCCCAGCATTTT. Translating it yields CASSELIGQPQHF.

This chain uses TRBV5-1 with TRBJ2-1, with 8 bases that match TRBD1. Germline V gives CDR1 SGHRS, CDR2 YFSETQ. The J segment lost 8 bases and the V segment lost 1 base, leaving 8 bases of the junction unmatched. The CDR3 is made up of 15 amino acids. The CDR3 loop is CASSLWQGAADEQFF. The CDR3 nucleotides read TGCGCCAGCAGCTTGTGGCAGGGGGCTGCGGATGAGCAGTTCTTC.

In DNA, the CDR3 is TGTGCCAGCAGTCCAAACGCAGGGCCCCAGCATTTT. The encoded protein is CASSPNAGPQHF. This rearrangement joins TRBV27 to TRBJ1-5, with D unclear. Trimming removed 5 bases from V and 9 bases from J, with 11 bases in between. Per the germline V gene, CDR1 is MNHEY and CDR2 is SMNVEV (reference sequence). The CDR3 length is 12 residues.